The 16 T cell receptor beta chains in this list originate from one sample, sequenced in a study of blood T cell repertoires in COVID-19. The data were produced by immunoSEQ multiplex PCR, yet TCRdb's version contains in-frame clones alone and is incomplete. The sample includes tens of thousands of clones, 75% to 85% of them seen just once. The sequenced sample consisted of peripheral blood. Source of these receptors: a woman in her seventies with acute or convalescent COVID-19.

The rearrangement joins TRBV5-6 to TRBJ1-2; 9 bases are a match to TRBD1. Germline V lookup: CDR1 SGHDT, CDR2 YYEEEE. This CDR3 is 16 amino acids long. V lost 1 base, J lost 6 bases, and 10 bases stayed unmatched. CDR3 coding DNA: TGTGCCAGCAGCTTGTCGACCACAGGGGGCTTCAATGGCTACACCTTC. Its protein is CASSLSTTGGFNGYTF.

The V and J genes are TRBV10-3 and TRBJ2-1, with 7 bases lining up with TRBD2. CDR1 ENHRY and CDR2 SYGVKD come from the germline V gene. V shed 0 bases, J shed 3 bases, and the junction held 2 bases outside the gene matches. This CDR3 has 15 amino acids. DNA for the CDR3: TGTGCCATCAGTGAGTCAAGCGGGGACTACAATGAGCAGTTCTTC. This sequence encodes CAISESSGDYNEQFF.

In its sample, this clone is medium-sized (0.01 to 0.1%). This chain uses TRBV6-2 or TRBV6-3 with TRBJ2-3; 7 bases are a match to TRBD1. CDR3 length equals 15 residues. Germline CDR1 is MNHEY and CDR2 is SVGEGT. Trimming at V came to 2 bases and at J to 0 bases, leaving 2 bases not matched to a gene. The CDR3 spells CASSYRDRSTDTQYF. The CDR3 DNA reads TGTGCCAGCAGTTACCGGGACAGAAGCACAGATACGCAGTATTTT.

The J gene is TRBJ1-6, the V gene TRBV6-5; the D is unclear. Germline CDR1 and CDR2: MNHEY and SVGAGI. This CDR3 comprises 15 residues. V was shortened by 10 bases and J by 6 bases, with 19 bases between the two germline ends. Here the CDR3 reads CATTREQSGNSPLHF. CDR3 sequence (DNA): TGTGCCACCACCCGAGAGCAATCCGGTAATTCACCCCTCCACTTT.

The chain couples TRBV2 to TRBJ2-5, with D possibly being TRBD2 (6 bases). CDR1 is SNHLY, CDR2 FYNNEI, per germline. The CDR3 is made up of 13 amino acids. Trimming took 11 bases from V and 1 from J, leaving 14 bases between them. Here the CDR3 reads CASRAGLQETQYF. CDR3 nucleotides: TGTGCCTCCCGGGCGGGGCTCCAAGAGACCCAGTACTTC.

In this sample, this clone turned up a few times. CDR3: CASSLLSGTVLEAFF. The CDR3 nucleotides are TGTGCCAGCAGCTTGTTATCCGGGACTGTGCTTGAAGCTTTCTTT. The V gene is TRBV5-6, the J gene TRBJ1-1; possibly TRBD1 for D (5 bases). Trimming left V 1 base short and J 7 bases short, with 17 bases between. CDR1 is SGHDT and CDR2 is YYEEEE in the germline V gene. The CDR3 length is 15 residues.

The genes are TRBV12-5 and TRBJ1-6, with unresolved D. The V end was cut by 5 bases, the J end by 6 bases, with 14 bases between. Germline CDR1 reads LGHNT; CDR2 reads FRNRAP. The CDR3 is 15 residues long. The CDR3 DNA is TGTGCTAGTGGTCTCTCCGGGAGCATTAATTCACCCCTCCACTTT. Encoded protein: CASGLSGSINSPLHF. The whole variable domain, remainder taken from reference TRBV12-5 and TRBJ1-6, is DARVTQTPRHKVTEMGQEVTMRCQPILGHNTVFWYRQTMMQGLELLAYFRNRAPLDDSGMPKDRFSAEMPDATLATLKIQPSEPRDSAVYFCASGLSGSINSPLHFGNGTRLTVT.

The chain is built from TRBV5-6 and TRBJ1-6, with 10 bases aligning to TRBD1. The CDR3 is 17 amino acids. Germline V gives CDR1 SGHDT, CDR2 YYEEEE. V lost 6 bases to trimming and J lost 4 bases; unmatched junction nucleotides: 10. The CDR3 reads CASTRGGTGDYNSPLHF. DNA for the CDR3: TGTGCCAGCACCAGGGGGGGGACAGGGGATTATAATTCACCCCTCCACTTT.

This clone has just a few counts. V and J are TRBV24-1 and TRBJ1-5, with 7 bases that match TRBD1. The germline gives CDR1 KGHDR, CDR2 SFDVKD. The CDR3 sequence is 15 residues long. V was clipped by 2 bases and J by 4 bases; unmatched bases: 4. The DNA for the CDR3 is TGTGCCACCAGTGATTCACAGGGGAATAATCAGCCCCAGCATTTT. This codes for CATSDSQGNNQPQHF.

The V gene is TRBV19, the J gene TRBJ1-1; D is perhaps TRBD1 (6 bases). There are 13 residues in the CDR3. The V end lost 6 bases, the J end lost 6 bases, and 14 bases lay between the germline ends. Germline V gene data show CDR1 as LNHDA and CDR2 as SQIVND (reference sequence). The CDR3 DNA follows: TGTGCCAGTAGCCCCAGGGGTTGGGCTGAAGCTTTCTTT. It translates to CASSPRGWAEAFF.

This clone has only a few counts. This chain links TRBV29-1 with TRBJ1-5, with 7 nucleotides matching TRBD1. Germline CDR1 SQVTM, CDR2 ANQGSEA. J gave up 5 bases and V 6 bases, and 4 bases lay outside the gene matches. The CDR3 contains 12 residues. The CDR3 here is CSVSTGDQPQHF. CDR3 DNA: TGCAGCGTATCCACAGGGGATCAGCCCCAGCATTTT.

The chain combines TRBV11-2 with TRBJ1-4; D is perhaps TRBD1 (5 bases). This CDR3 is 17 amino acids long. Trimming pared 2 bases from V and 0 bases from J, leaving 13 bases between. Germline CDR1 and CDR2: SGHAT and FQNNGV. This CDR3 is CASSLTPGFATNEKLFF. CDR3 in DNA: TGTGCCAGCAGCTTAACTCCAGGGTTTGCAACTAATGAAAAACTGTTTTTT.

This rearrangement joins TRBV2 to TRBJ1-3; D remains unclear. Germline V gene lookup returns CDR1 SNHLY and CDR2 FYNNEI. Trimming removed 2 bases at V and 4 bases at J, with 12 bases between. The length of the CDR3 is 15 residues. The CDR3 loop is CASSERTGGGNTIYF. Written as DNA, the CDR3 is TGTGCCAGCAGTGAACGGACGGGAGGCGGAAACACCATATATTTT.

This sequence joins TRBV5-1 and TRBJ2-5; TRBD2 might be the D (5 bases). Per germline, CDR1 SGHRS and CDR2 YFSETQ. V lost 2 bases and J lost 3, with 8 bases in between. The CDR3 consists of 13 residues. CDR3 sequence reads: CASSFGNEETQYF. The CDR3, as DNA: TGCGCCAGCAGCTTCGGGAATGAAGAGACCCAGTACTTC. The full variable domain, rest sourced from reference TRBV5-1 and TRBJ2-5, is KAGVTQTPRYLIKTRGQQVTLSCSPISGHRSVSWYQQTPGQGLQFLFEYFSETQRNKGNFPGRFSGRQFSNSRSEMNVSTLELGDSALYLCASSFGNEETQYFGPGTRLLVL.

The V call is TRBV29-1, the J call TRBJ1-5; D is ambiguous. V lost 4 bases, J lost 2 bases, and 9 bases lay in between. The germline gives CDR1 SQVTM, CDR2 ANQGSEA. The length of the CDR3 is 13 residues. This CDR3 reads CSVVPGGNQPQHF. CDR3 in DNA: TGCAGCGTTGTTCCCGGAGGCAATCAGCCCCAGCATTTT.

The chain recombines TRBV7-2 with TRBJ2-5; maybe TRBD2 (7 bases). Germline CDR1 SGHTA, CDR2 FQGNSA. Trimming stripped 1 base from V and 7 bases from J, with 16 bases between. This CDR3 region has 15 residues. CDR3: CASSLDIGGGGTQYF. In DNA form, the CDR3 reads TGTGCCAGCAGCTTAGATATTGGCGGGGGCGGGACCCAGTACTTC.